Described below is a single TCR beta chain sequence and its context. Clones were read by immunoSEQ multiplex PCR, and TCRdb kept only the in-frame ones, dropping some. The sample shows approximately 350,000 clones, roughly two thirds of them seen only once. This CDR3 has 17 residues. Trimming took off 5 bases at V and 5 bases at J, with 23 bases between the two ends. From germline, CDR1 is MNHEY and CDR2 SMNVEV (reference sequence). These data originate in a study of cytotoxic CD8 clonotypes in ibrutinib-treated CLL. The clonotype was recovered from a human donor with chronic lymphocytic leukemia. This material consisted of PBMCs, taken after 36 months of ibrutinib treatment. The chain combines TRBV27 with TRBJ2-3, with D perhaps TRBD2 (6 bases). CDR3 bases: TGTGCCAGCAGTCCCCGGGACTGGGGAGCATACATAGATACGCAGTATTTT. It specifies CASSPRDWGAYIDTQYF.